Shown below are 13 T cell receptor beta chains from a single sample sequenced in a study of beta chain features in type 1 diabetes. Expressed TCRB transcripts were sequenced because the isolated RNA had all been reverse transcribed beforehand. Data came from immunoSEQ multiplex PCR; TCRdb stores just in-frame clones and leaves some out. Counted here are approximately 340,000 clones, over 12% occurring once; the ten biggest clones make up 0.019%. Material for sequencing was naive CD4+ T cells from blood. Receptors were obtained from a woman aged 18-29 years in good health.

This clone has just a few counts. The rearrangement links TRBV6-6 to TRBJ2-5, with D hard to call. This CDR3 spans 14 amino acids. Trimming pared 6 bases from V and 5 bases from J, leaving 16 bases between. Germline V lookup: CDR1 MNHNY, CDR2 SVGAGI (reference sequence). This CDR3 reads CASSSHQEFETQYF. The CDR3 DNA follows: TGTGCCAGCAGCTCCCATCAGGAATTTGAGACCCAGTACTTC.

This clone was seen only a few times. The chain has TRBV30 and TRBJ2-3; possibly TRBD2 for D (5 bases). The ends were cut back, 3 bases at V and 0 bases at J, with 10 bases in the middle. The CDR3 totals 14 residues. Germline V lookup: CDR1 GTSNPN, CDR2 SVGIG (reference sequence). The CDR3 region has the DNA TGTGCCTGGAGAGGGAGTCCTAGCACAGATACGCAGTATTTT. It encodes CAWRGSPSTDTQYF.

This rearrangement joins TRBV2 to TRBJ2-1; no definite D call. Germline lookup yields CDR1 SNHLY and CDR2 FYNNEI. Trimming removed 9 bases from V and 9 bases from J, with 15 bases in between. The CDR3 length is 12 residues. The CDR3 here is CASTRESSEQFF. The DNA of the CDR3 is TGTGCCAGTACGCGCGAATCGAGTGAGCAGTTCTTC. Variable domain in full (rest from reference TRBV2 and TRBJ2-1): EPEVTQTPSHQVTQMGQEVILRCVPISNHLYFYWYRQILGQKVEFLVSFYNNEISEKSEIFDDQFSVERPDGSNFTLKIRSTKLEDSAMYFCASTRESSEQFFGPGTRLTVL.

The chain has TRBV2 and TRBJ2-3, with D perhaps TRBD1 (6 bases). Deletions cut 5 bases from V and 3 bases from J, with 18 bases between. Germline CDR1 is SNHLY and CDR2 is FYNNEI. The CDR3 contains 16 residues. The CDR3 sequence is CASSQTGSLGTDTQYF. The CDR3 nucleotides are TGTGCCAGCAGTCAAACAGGGTCTTTAGGAACAGATACGCAGTATTTT. The complete variable domain, with remaining parts taken from reference TRBV2 and TRBJ2-3, reads EPEVTQTPSHQVTQMGQEVILRCVPISNHLYFYWYRQILGQKVEFLVSFYNNEISEKSEIFDDQFSVERPDGSNFTLKIRSTKLEDSAMYFCASSQTGSLGTDTQYFGPGTRLTVL.

The chain employs TRBV7-2 and TRBJ2-5, with TRBD2 matching 9 bases. The J segment lost 4 bases and the V segment lost 0 bases, leaving 9 bases of the junction unmatched. This CDR3 is 17 amino acids long. Germline lookup yields CDR1 SGHTA and CDR2 FQGNSA. The CDR3 sequence is CASSLAVGLAGRETQYF. The CDR3, as DNA: TGTGCCAGCAGCTTAGCGGTAGGGCTAGCGGGGAGAGAGACCCAGTACTTC.

This chain connects TRBV4-1 to TRBJ2-4; D perhaps matches TRBD2 (5 bases). Trimming left V 4 bases short and J 3 bases short, with 16 bases between. Germline V gene sequence: CDR1 MGHRA, CDR2 YSYEKL. This CDR3 region has 16 residues. The CDR3 reads CASSPLFRTDKNIQYF. CDR3 bases: TGCGCCAGCAGCCCTTTATTTAGGACTGACAAAAACATTCAGTACTTC.

This clone was found a few times. CDR3 sequence reads: CASSQGLQTDTQYF. DNA for the CDR3: TGTGCCAGCAGCCAGGGACTACAGACAGATACGCAGTATTTT. This chain joins TRBV13 and TRBJ2-3; 7 bases map to TRBD2. V gave up 5 bases and J gave up 3 bases; unmatched junction bases: 5. The germline V gene encodes CDR1 PRHDT and CDR2 FYEKMQ (reference sequence). The CDR3 loop spans 14 amino acids.

Only a few counts were recorded for this clone. This chain joins TRBV7-9 and TRBJ2-5; perhaps TRBD2 as D (7 bases). The CDR3 consists of 16 residues. Trimming removed 5 bases from V and 0 bases from J, with 16 bases in between. Germline V lookup: CDR1 SEHNR, CDR2 FQNEAQ (reference sequence). The CDR3 DNA reads TGTGCCAGCAGCCCGAGGGGGACTACGTACCAAGAGACCCAGTACTTC. Translated, it gives CASSPRGTTYQETQYF.

This clone has only a few counts. This chain links TRBV5-4 with TRBJ2-7, with 9 positions matching TRBD1. The CDR3 consists of 15 residues. Looked up from germline, CDR1 is SGHNT and CDR2 is YYREEE (reference sequence). The junction had 4 bases not matched to a gene; V was cut back by 2 bases and J by 1 base. CDR3 DNA sequence: TGTGCCAGCAGCTTAGGGGACAGGGTTTCCTACGAGCAGTACTTC. It translates to CASSLGDRVSYEQYF.

This clone was found a few times. CDR3 protein: CASSLPLAGAGDTQYF. CDR3 DNA: TGTGCCAGCAGCCTACCACTAGCGGGAGCGGGAGATACGCAGTATTTT. The chain is built from TRBV7-9 and TRBJ2-3, with 11 bases aligning to TRBD2. The CDR3 length is 16 residues. After removal of 5 bases from V and 5 bases from J, the junction contained 9 bases not matched to a gene. Germline assignment: CDR1 SEHNR and CDR2 FQNEAQ (reference sequence).

This clone occurred a few times. The chain joins TRBV25-1 to TRBJ1-2; 8 positions match TRBD1. The V and J ends lost 5 bases and 4 bases, in that order; junction bases with no gene match: 3. Germline loops: CDR1 MGHDK, CDR2 SYGVNS. This CDR3 has 13 amino acids. The CDR3 sequence is CASSHDRGYGYTF. CDR3 nucleotides: TGTGCCAGCAGTCACGACAGGGGCTATGGCTACACCTTC.

V gene TRBV28 combines with J gene TRBJ2-1; TRBD1 agrees at 7 bases. Germline CDR1 and CDR2: MDHEN and SYDVKM. V was pared by 3 bases and J by 2 bases, with 7 bases of the junction left unmatched. This CDR3 contains 16 residues. This CDR3 reads CASSFLAGTAYNEQFF. CDR3 DNA: TGTGCCAGCAGTTTCTTGGCTGGGACAGCCTACAATGAGCAGTTCTTC.

The chain carries TRBV7-2 and TRBJ2-7; possibly TRBD2 for D (5 bases). Trimming removed 0 bases from V and 7 bases from J, with 19 bases in between. CDR1 is SGHTA and CDR2 is FQGNSA in the germline V gene. This CDR3 is built from 16 residues. In nucleotides, the CDR3 is TGTGCCAGCAGCTTAGCGGAGCGGTCCCCCTCGGGGGAGCAGTACTTC. Encoded protein: CASSLAERSPSGEQYF. Full variable domain (outside the CDR3, taken from reference TRBV7-2 and TRBJ2-7): GAGVSQSPSNKVTEKGKDVELRCDPISGHTALYWYRQSLGQGLEFLIYFQGNSAPDKSGLPSDRFSAERTGGSVSTLTIQRTQQEDSAVYLCASSLAERSPSGEQYFGPGTRLTVT.